The 20 T cell receptor beta chains below all came from one sample that was sequenced in a study of cytomegalovirus exposure and HLA in healthy donors. PCR amplification relied on 60 Vbeta primers (plus 13 Jbeta primers). Produced via immunoSEQ multiplex PCR; TCRdb's table is partial and in-frame only. In the table there are approximately 170,000 clones, around 77% of which are singletons. Sequencing was carried out using PBMCs. Every receptor here comes from a woman in her thirties or forties in good health and CMV-seronegative.

This clone has only one observation. This sequence joins TRBV6-1 and TRBJ2-1; D is perhaps TRBD2 (6 bases). The CDR3 length is 12 residues. Trimming left V 6 bases short and J 10 bases short, with 13 bases between. CDR1 is MNHNS, CDR2 SASEGT, per germline. The CDR3 region has the DNA TGTGCCAGCAGGACGGCGGGAAGGGAGCAGTTCTTC. It specifies CASRTAGREQFF.

The V and J genes are TRBV6-5 and TRBJ2-1; 8 nucleotides match TRBD1. CDR3 length: 14 residues. Germline CDR1 MNHEY, CDR2 SVGAGI. The trim removed 10 bases at V and 7 bases at J, leaving 12 bases unmatched. The CDR3 DNA reads TGTGCCACCTCAGGGGGCGCGGGCGGAAATGAGCAGTTCTTC. Translation: CATSGGAGGNEQFF.

V is TRBV7-9 and J is TRBJ1-5, with 8 bases matching TRBD1. The V segment lost 3 bases and the J segment 2 bases; nucleotides outside the gene matches: 6. Germline V lookup: CDR1 SEHNR, CDR2 FQNEAQ (reference sequence). The CDR3 spans 16 residues. The CDR3 DNA follows: TGTGCCAGCAGCTTCCAGGGGGCAGGGGGCAATCAGCCCCAGCATTTT. Its protein product is CASSFQGAGGNQPQHF. Full variable domain (remainder filled in from reference TRBV7-9 and TRBJ1-5): DTGVSQNPRHKITKRGQNVTFRCDPISEHNRLYWYRQTLGQGPEFLTYFQNEAQLEKSRLLSDRFSAERPKGSFSTLEIQRTEQGDSAMYLCASSFQGAGGNQPQHFGDGTRLSIL.

This clone was seen a few times. This sequence joins TRBV6-5 and TRBJ2-7, with 9 bases matching TRBD2. Looked up from germline, CDR1 is MNHEY and CDR2 is SVGAGI. With 4 bases clipped from V and 6 bases from J, the junction kept 4 bases outside the gene matches. The CDR3 is 13 residues long. CDR3 nucleotide sequence: TGTGCCAGCAGTTTACCGGGACTAGCCGAGCAGTACTTC. It codes for CASSLPGLAEQYF.

V gene TRBV6-1 combines with J gene TRBJ1-1; D uncertain. From germline, CDR1 is MNHNS and CDR2 SASEGT. Trimming took 6 bases from V and 2 from J, leaving 10 bases between them. This CDR3 region has 13 residues. In DNA, the CDR3 is TGTGCCAGCAGGGAGGGCCTTAACACTGAAGCTTTCTTT. Its protein is CASREGLNTEAFF.

This chain joins TRBV19 and TRBJ1-5; no clear D gene. Germline assignment: CDR1 LNHDA and CDR2 SQIVND (reference sequence). V was trimmed by 7 bases and J by 4 bases, leaving 17 bases between them. The CDR3 consists of 15 residues. The CDR3 region has the DNA TGTGCCAGTATGCGGGTCGCCGGGGTGAATCAGCCCCAGCATTTT. Residues: CASMRVAGVNQPQHF.

V and J are TRBV7-3 and TRBJ1-1; 7 positions match TRBD1. CDR1 SGHTA and CDR2 FQGTGA come from the germline V gene. V was pared by 6 bases and J by 10 bases, with 14 bases of the junction left unmatched. The CDR3 extends over 14 amino acids. This CDR3 reads CASRKTGTETAAFF. The CDR3 bases are TGTGCCAGCAGAAAGACAGGGACCGAAACGGCAGCTTTCTTT.

V and J are TRBV6-1 and TRBJ2-6; D is ambiguous. This CDR3 spans 14 amino acids. Trimming left V 8 bases short and J 0 bases short, with 8 bases between. Germline V CDR1 and CDR2: MNHNS, SASEGT. The CDR3 region is CASLQYSGANVLTF. The CDR3 nucleotides are TGTGCCAGCCTGCAGTACTCTGGGGCCAACGTCCTGACTTTC.

The chain has TRBV5-5 and TRBJ1-1; 10 bases line up with TRBD1. The CDR3 runs 18 residues. V shed 1 base and J 2 bases; nucleotides not matched to a gene: 11. The germline gives CDR1 SGHKS, CDR2 YYEKEE (reference sequence). The CDR3 sequence: CASSLIGTGVAGNTEAFF. CDR3 nucleotides: TGTGCCAGCAGCTTGATAGGGACAGGGGTAGCCGGAAACACTGAAGCTTTCTTT.

The chain couples TRBV5-1 to TRBJ2-2; weak D call: TRBD2 (6 bases). The germline V and J ends were trimmed by 0 bases and 7 bases, with 13 bases remaining between them. The length of the CDR3 is 15 residues. The germline V gene has CDR1 SGHRS and CDR2 YFSETQ. CDR3 DNA sequence: TGCGCCAGCAGCTTGGCGGCGGGAAATCACGGGGAGCTGTTTTTT. The encoded protein is CASSLAAGNHGELFF. The full variable domain, completed using reference TRBV5-1 and TRBJ2-2, is KAGVTQTPRYLIKTRGQQVTLSCSPISGHRSVSWYQQTPGQGLQFLFEYFSETQRNKGNFPGRFSGRQFSNSRSEMNVSTLELGDSALYLCASSLAAGNHGELFFGEGSRLTVL.

The chain is built from TRBV10-3 and TRBJ1-2, with D perhaps TRBD1 (5 bases). Germline CDR1 and CDR2: ENHRY and SYGVKD. This CDR3 contains 14 residues. Deletions cut 2 bases from V and 2 bases from J, with 9 bases between. The CDR3 spells CAISEGGINYGYTF. The CDR3 coding sequence is TGTGCCATCAGTGAGGGGGGGATCAACTATGGCTACACCTTC.

This clone was seen more than once but under ten times. The J gene is TRBJ2-5, the V gene TRBV5-1; D gene unclear. CDR3 size: 14 residues. V was trimmed by 0 bases and J by 1 base, leaving 7 bases between them. Germline V gene lookup returns CDR1 SGHRS and CDR2 YFSETQ. The CDR3 DNA reads TGCGCCAGCAGCTTGGTCGCAGTCCAAGAGACCCAGTACTTC. The encoded protein is CASSLVAVQETQYF.

V gene TRBV12-5 combines with J gene TRBJ1-1, with D possibly being TRBD1 (6 bases). The germline gives CDR1 LGHNT, CDR2 FRNRAP. This CDR3 has 16 amino acids. The V and J ends lost 4 bases and 2 bases respectively, with 17 bases between them. CDR3 protein: CASGWEGGGGNTEAFF. DNA of the CDR3: TGTGCTAGTGGTTGGGAGGGGGGAGGGGGAAACACTGAAGCTTTCTTT.

This sequence joins TRBV19 and TRBJ2-1; perhaps TRBD1 as D (6 bases). Between the trimmed V and J ends, which lost 4 bases and 15 bases, there was a span of 13 bases. The length of the CDR3 is 11 residues. In germline, CDR1 is LNHDA, CDR2 SQIVND (reference sequence). This CDR3 is CASSTYRDPFF. Written as DNA, the CDR3 is TGTGCCAGTAGTACCTACAGGGATCCGTTCTTC.

The V call is TRBV9, the J call TRBJ2-3, with D possibly TRBD2 on 5 matching bases. There are 13 residues in the CDR3. Germline-derived CDR1 and CDR2 are SGDLS and YYNGEE. V was clipped by 0 bases and J by 6 bases, with 8 bases between them. The CDR3 DNA is TGTGCCAGCAGCGTAGTCGGGGTTGATACGCAGTATTTT. Translated: CASSVVGVDTQYF.

The genes are TRBV5-1 and TRBJ2-3; 7 bases align to TRBD2. Germline lookup yields CDR1 SGHRS and CDR2 YFSETQ. CDR3 length: 13 amino acids. V lost 6 bases to trimming and J lost 5 bases; unmatched junction nucleotides: 6. CDR3 in amino acids: CASNAGDKDTQYF. CDR3 nucleotide sequence: TGCGCCAGCAATGCGGGAGACAAAGATACGCAGTATTTT.

V and J are TRBV6-4 and TRBJ1-5; D ambiguous. The V end was cut by 3 bases, the J end by 7 bases, with 16 bases between. This CDR3 comprises 15 residues. Germline V gene sequence: CDR1 MRHNA, CDR2 SNTAGT. Here the CDR3 DNA reads TGTGCCAGCAGTGAGTTGGCGGGGTCTGGGCAGCCCCAGCATTTT. This codes for CASSELAGSGQPQHF.

The chain links TRBV11-2 to TRBJ1-1, with TRBD1 matching over 9 bases. Trimming cost V 5 bases and J 2 bases; bases outside gene matches: 9. Looked up from germline, CDR1 is SGHAT and CDR2 is FQNNGV. The CDR3 covers 16 residues. The DNA of the CDR3 is TGTGCCAGCAGCCGTCGGACAGGGGATAAAAACACTGAAGCTTTCTTT. It codes for CASSRRTGDKNTEAFF. Together with reference TRBV11-2 and TRBJ1-1, the CDR3 gives the full variable domain: EAGVAQSPRYKIIEKRQSVAFWCNPISGHATLYWYQQILGQGPKLLIQFQNNGVVDDSQLPKDRFSAERLKGVDSTLKIQPAKLEDSAVYLCASSRRTGDKNTEAFFGQGTRLTVV.

The rearrangement uses TRBV7-9 and TRBJ2-5, with a possible D match to TRBD1 (5 bases). Trimming took off 1 base at V and 3 bases at J, with 12 bases between the two ends. Germline values: CDR1 SEHNR, CDR2 FQNEAQ (reference sequence). The CDR3 covers 15 residues. CDR3 bases: TGTGCCAGCAGCTTAGGAACCGGACAAAAAGAGACCCAGTACTTC. Protein sequence: CASSLGTGQKETQYF.

The chain recombines TRBV9 with TRBJ2-7, with 10 bases lining up with TRBD2. Germline V gene lookup returns CDR1 SGDLS and CDR2 YYNGEE. The J segment lost 7 bases and the V segment lost 4 bases, leaving 11 bases of the junction unmatched. The CDR3 sequence is 15 residues long. CDR3 DNA sequence: TGTGCCAGCAGCCCACAAGCGGGAGGGGTATGGGAGCAGTACTTC. This gives the protein CASSPQAGGVWEQYF.